This T cell receptor (beta chain) was sequenced in a study of cytomegalovirus exposure and HLA in healthy donors. In the PCR, 60 Vbeta and 13 Jbeta primers were used. Libraries were prepared by immunoSEQ multiplex PCR; TCRdb keeps only in-frame clonotypes and omits some of them. The repertoire has some 120,000 clones, 70% to 85% of them found once; the top ten carry 9.5% to 15%. The germline V gene encodes CDR1 MDHEN and CDR2 SYDVKM. Trimming removed 4 bases at V and 1 base at J, with 8 bases between. The CDR3 spans 13 residues. The sequenced sample was PBMCs. The clonotype comes from a woman aged 40-49 years in good health and CMV-seropositive. The chain is built from TRBV28 and TRBJ2-7; D uncertain. The CDR3 nucleotides read TGTGCCAGCAGTTACTTTTCTTCCTACGAGCAGTACTTC. It specifies CASSYFSSYEQYF.